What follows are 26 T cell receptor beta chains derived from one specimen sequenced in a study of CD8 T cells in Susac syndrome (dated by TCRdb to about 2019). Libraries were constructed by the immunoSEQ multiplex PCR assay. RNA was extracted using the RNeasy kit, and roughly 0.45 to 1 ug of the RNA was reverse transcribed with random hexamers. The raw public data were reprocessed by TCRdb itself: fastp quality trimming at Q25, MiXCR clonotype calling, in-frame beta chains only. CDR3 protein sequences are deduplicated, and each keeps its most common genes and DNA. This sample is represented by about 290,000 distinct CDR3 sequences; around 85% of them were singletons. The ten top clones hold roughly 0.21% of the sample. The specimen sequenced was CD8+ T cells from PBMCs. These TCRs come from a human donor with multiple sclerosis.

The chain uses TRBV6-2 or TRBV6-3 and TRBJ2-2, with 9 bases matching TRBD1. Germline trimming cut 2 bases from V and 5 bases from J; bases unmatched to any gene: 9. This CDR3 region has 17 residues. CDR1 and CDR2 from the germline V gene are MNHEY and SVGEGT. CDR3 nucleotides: TGTGCCAGCAGTTACCTCCCGACAGGGGGAGGGACCGGGGAGCTGTTTTTT. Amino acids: CASSYLPTGGGTGELFF.

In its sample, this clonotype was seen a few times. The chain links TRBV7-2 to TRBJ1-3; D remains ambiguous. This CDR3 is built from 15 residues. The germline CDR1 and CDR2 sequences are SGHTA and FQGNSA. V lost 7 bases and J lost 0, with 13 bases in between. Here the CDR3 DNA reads TGTGCCAGCAACATGGCCGTGCTCTCTGGAAACACCATATATTTT. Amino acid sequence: CASNMAVLSGNTIYF.

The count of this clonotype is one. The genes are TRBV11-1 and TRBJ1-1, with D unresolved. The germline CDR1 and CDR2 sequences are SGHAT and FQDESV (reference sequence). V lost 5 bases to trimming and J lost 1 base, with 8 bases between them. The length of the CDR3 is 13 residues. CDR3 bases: TGTGCCAGCAGCCGACACGAGAACACTGAAGCTTTCTTT. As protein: CASSRHENTEAFF.

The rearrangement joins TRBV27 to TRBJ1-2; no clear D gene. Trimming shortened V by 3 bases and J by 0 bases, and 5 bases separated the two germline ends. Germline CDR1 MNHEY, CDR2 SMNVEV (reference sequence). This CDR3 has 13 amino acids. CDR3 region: CASSFAANYGYTF. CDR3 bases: TGTGCCAGCAGTTTTGCGGCTAACTATGGCTACACCTTC.

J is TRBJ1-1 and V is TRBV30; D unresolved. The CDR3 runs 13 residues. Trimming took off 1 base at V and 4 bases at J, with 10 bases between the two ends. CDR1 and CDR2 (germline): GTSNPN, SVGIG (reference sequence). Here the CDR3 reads CAWSEQKSTEAFF. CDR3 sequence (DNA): TGTGCCTGGAGTGAACAGAAGAGCACTGAAGCTTTCTTT.

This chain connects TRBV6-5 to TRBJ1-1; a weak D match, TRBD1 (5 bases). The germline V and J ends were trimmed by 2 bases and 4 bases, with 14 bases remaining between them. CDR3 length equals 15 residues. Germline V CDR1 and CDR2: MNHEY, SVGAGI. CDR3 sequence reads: CASSYGGGWGTEAFF. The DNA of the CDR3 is TGTGCCAGCAGTTACGGGGGAGGGTGGGGCACTGAAGCTTTCTTT.

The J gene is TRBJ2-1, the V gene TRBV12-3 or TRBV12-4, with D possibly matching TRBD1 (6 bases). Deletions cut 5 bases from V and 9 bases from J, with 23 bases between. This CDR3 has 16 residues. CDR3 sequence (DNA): TGTGCCAGCAGTCGTTCCCGGGACACCGGTGTACCTGAGCAGTTCTTC. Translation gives CASSRSRDTGVPEQFF.

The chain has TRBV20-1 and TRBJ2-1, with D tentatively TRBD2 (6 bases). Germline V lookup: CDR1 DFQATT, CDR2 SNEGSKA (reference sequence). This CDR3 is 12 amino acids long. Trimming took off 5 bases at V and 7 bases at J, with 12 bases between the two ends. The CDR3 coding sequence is TGCAGTGCTTCAGCGGGTCTGAATGAGCAGTTCTTC. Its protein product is CSASAGLNEQFF.

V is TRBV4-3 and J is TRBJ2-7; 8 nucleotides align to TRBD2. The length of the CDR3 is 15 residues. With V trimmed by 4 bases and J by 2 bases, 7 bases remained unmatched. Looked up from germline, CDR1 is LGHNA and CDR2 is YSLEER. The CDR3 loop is CASSPSGSGAYEQYF. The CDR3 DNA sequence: TGCGCCAGCAGCCCCTCGGGTAGCGGGGCCTACGAGCAGTACTTC.

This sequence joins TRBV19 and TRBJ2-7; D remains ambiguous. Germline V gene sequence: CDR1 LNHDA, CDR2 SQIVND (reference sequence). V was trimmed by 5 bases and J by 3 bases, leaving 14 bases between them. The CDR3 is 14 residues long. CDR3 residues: CASSPLDPSYEQYF. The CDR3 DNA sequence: TGTGCCAGTAGTCCCCTGGATCCCAGCTACGAGCAGTACTTC.

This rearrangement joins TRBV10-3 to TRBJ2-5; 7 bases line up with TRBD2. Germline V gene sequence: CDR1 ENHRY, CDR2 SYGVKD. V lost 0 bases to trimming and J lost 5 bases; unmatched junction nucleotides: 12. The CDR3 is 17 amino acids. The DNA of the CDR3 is TGTGCCATCAGTGAGTCGTATTTCGGGGGGAGATGGGAGACCCAGTACTTC. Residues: CAISESYFGGRWETQYF.

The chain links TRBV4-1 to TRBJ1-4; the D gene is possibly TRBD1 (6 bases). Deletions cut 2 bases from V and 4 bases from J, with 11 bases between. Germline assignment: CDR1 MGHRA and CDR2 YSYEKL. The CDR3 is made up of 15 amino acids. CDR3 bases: TGCGCCAGCAGCCAACGGACAGTTATTAATGAAAAACTGTTTTTT. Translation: CASSQRTVINEKLFF.

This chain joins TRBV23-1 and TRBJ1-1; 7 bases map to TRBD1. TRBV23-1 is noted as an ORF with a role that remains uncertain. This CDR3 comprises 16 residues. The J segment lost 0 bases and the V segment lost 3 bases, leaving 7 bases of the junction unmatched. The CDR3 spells CASSHRQGLMNTEAFF. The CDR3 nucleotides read TGCGCCAGCAGTCACCGACAGGGCCTTATGAACACTGAAGCTTTCTTT.

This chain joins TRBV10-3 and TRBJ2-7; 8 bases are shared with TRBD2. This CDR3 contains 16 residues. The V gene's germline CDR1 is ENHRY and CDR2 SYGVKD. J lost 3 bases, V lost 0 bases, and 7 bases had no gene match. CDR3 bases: TGTGCCATCAGTGAGTCACGGCTAGCGGGCGACTACGAGCAGTACTTC. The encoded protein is CAISESRLAGDYEQYF.

CDR3 residues: CASSLGGTSEYEQYF. The CDR3 DNA sequence: TGTGCCAGCAGCTTAGGGGGGACTAGCGAATACGAGCAGTACTTC. The genes are TRBV7-2 and TRBJ2-7; 10 bases match TRBD2. V shed 1 base and J 4 bases; nucleotides not matched to a gene: 4. CDR3 size: 15 residues. Germline V gene lookup returns CDR1 SGHTA and CDR2 FQGNSA.

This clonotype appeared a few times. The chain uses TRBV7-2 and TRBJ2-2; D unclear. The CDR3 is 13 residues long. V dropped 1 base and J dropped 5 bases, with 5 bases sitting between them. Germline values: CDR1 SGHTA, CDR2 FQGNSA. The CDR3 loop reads CASSLGPTGELFF. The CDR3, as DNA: TGTGCCAGCAGCTTAGGTCCGACCGGGGAGCTGTTTTTT.

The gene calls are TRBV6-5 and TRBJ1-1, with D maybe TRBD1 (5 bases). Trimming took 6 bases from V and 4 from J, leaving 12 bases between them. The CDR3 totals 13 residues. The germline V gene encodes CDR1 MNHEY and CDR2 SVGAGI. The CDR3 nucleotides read TGTGCCAGCAGACAGGTGAGGGGCACTGAAGCTTTCTTT. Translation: CASRQVRGTEAFF.

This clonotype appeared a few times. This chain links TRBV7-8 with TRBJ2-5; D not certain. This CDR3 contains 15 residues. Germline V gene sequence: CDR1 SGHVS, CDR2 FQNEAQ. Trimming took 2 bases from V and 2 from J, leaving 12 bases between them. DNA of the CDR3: TGTGCCAGCAGCTTATTCTGGGCCGGTCAAGAGACCCAGTACTTC. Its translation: CASSLFWAGQETQYF.

The CDR3 sequence: CASSPGPSTDTQYF. CDR3 sequence (DNA): TGTGCCAGCAGTCCCGGGCCTAGCACAGATACGCAGTATTTT. The V call is TRBV27, the J call TRBJ2-3, with D unresolved. The CDR3 totals 14 residues. CDR1 is MNHEY and CDR2 is SMNVEV in the germline V gene (reference sequence). V shed 5 bases and J shed 0 bases, with 9 bases lying between them.

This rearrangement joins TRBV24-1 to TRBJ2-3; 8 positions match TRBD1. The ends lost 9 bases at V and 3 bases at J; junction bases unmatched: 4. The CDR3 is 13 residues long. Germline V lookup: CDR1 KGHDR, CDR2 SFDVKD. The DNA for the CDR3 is TGTGCCACCGGGAGGACAGGGACAGATACGCAGTATTTT. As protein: CATGRTGTDTQYF.

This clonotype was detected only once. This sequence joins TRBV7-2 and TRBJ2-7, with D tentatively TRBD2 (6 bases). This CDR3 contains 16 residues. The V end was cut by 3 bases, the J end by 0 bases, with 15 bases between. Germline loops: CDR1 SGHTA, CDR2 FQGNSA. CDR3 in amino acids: CASSFPLGTYSYEQYF. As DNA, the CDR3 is TGTGCCAGCAGCTTCCCCCTTGGGACTTACTCCTACGAGCAGTACTTC.

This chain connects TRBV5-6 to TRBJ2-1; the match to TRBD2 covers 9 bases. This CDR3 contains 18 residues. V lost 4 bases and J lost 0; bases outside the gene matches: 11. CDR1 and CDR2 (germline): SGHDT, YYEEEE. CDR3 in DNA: TGTGCCAGCAGCGCTTGGCTAGCGGGATTAAGCTCCTACAATGAGCAGTTCTTC. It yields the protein CASSAWLAGLSSYNEQFF.

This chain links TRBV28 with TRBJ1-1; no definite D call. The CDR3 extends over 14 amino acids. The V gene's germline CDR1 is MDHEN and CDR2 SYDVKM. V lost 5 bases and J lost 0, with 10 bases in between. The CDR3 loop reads CASSPTHLNTEAFF. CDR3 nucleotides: TGTGCCAGCAGTCCCACACACCTGAACACTGAAGCTTTCTTT.

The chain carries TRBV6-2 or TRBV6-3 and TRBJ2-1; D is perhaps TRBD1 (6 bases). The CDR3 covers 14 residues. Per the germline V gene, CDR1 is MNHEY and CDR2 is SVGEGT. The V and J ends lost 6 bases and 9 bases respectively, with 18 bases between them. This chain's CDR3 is CASRPGAGGGEQFF. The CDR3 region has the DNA TGTGCCAGCAGACCCGGGGCTGGGGGCGGTGAGCAGTTCTTC.

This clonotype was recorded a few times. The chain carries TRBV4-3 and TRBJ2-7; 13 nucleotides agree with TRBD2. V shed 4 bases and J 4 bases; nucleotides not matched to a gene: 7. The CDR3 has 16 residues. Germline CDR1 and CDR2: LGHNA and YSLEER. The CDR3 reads CASSRWTSGSMYEQYF. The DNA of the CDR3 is TGCGCCAGCAGCCGGTGGACTAGCGGGAGTATGTACGAGCAGTACTTC.

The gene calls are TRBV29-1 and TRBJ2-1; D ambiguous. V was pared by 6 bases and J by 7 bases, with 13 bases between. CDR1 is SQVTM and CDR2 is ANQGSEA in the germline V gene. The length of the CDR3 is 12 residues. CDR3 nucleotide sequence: TGCAGCGTCCTCGGAAGAAAGAATGAGCAGTTCTTC. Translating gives CSVLGRKNEQFF.